These 31 T cell receptor beta chains came from one sample sequenced in a study of cytomegalovirus exposure and HLA in healthy donors listed by TCRdb under 2017. The method was the immunoSEQ multiplex PCR assay. The multiplex PCR relied on a mix of 60 forward primers for TCR Vbeta segments and 13 reverse primers for TCR Jbeta segments. Entries here come from immuneACCESS through TCRdb and include only in-frame sequences with V and J called. Some clones fail to appear in such tables; in the studies checked, an unresolved V gene covers under half of the shortfall, and the cause of the remainder is unknown. The sample contains 200,000 to 250,000 clones, approximately 70% of them found a single time. Less than 3% of the sample is held by the ten biggest clonotypes. Sequenced input: PBMCs. Receptors originate from a middle-aged man in good health and CMV-seropositive.

This clone appeared a few times. The J gene is TRBJ2-7, the V gene TRBV5-1; 11 bases are shared with TRBD1. Germline-derived CDR1 and CDR2 are SGHRS and YFSETQ. Trimming cost V 9 bases and J 6 bases; bases outside gene matches: 11. The CDR3 extends over 14 amino acids. The CDR3 protein is CATMEGTGGGEQYF. CDR3 sequence (DNA): TGCGCCACCATGGAGGGGACAGGGGGTGGCGAGCAGTACTTC.

This rearrangement joins TRBV6-6 to TRBJ2-3; tentative D call: TRBD2 (5 bases). Germline assignment: CDR1 MNHNY and CDR2 SVGAGI (reference sequence). V dropped 6 bases and J dropped 0 bases, with 13 bases sitting between them. This CDR3 contains 15 residues. In DNA, the CDR3 is TGTGCCAGCAGACCCTACGGGGTTAGCACAGATACGCAGTATTTT. It translates to CASRPYGVSTDTQYF.

The chain has TRBV29-1 and TRBJ2-3, with TRBD1 identical over 9 bases. After removal of 6 bases from V and 0 bases from J, the junction contained 10 bases not matched to a gene. The germline gives CDR1 SQVTM, CDR2 ANQGSEA. The CDR3 spans 16 residues. CDR3 in DNA: TGCAGCGTAACAAACAGGGGGCGCGATAGCACAGATACGCAGTATTTT. It specifies CSVTNRGRDSTDTQYF.

This clone was counted only a few times. This rearrangement joins TRBV7-8 to TRBJ2-5; no clear D gene. TRBJ2-7 explains the end of the DNA better; the J call may be wrong. The CDR3 spans 16 residues. Germline V lookup: CDR1 SGHVS, CDR2 FQNEAQ. The CDR3 sequence: CASSPTGASSSYEQYF. The CDR3 region has the DNA TGTGCCAGCAGCCCCACCGGAGCATCGAGCTCCTACGAGCAGTACTTC.

The CDR3 DNA sequence: TGTGCCAGCAGCCAAGAAAACAGGGATTCACCCCTCCACTTT. This codes for CASSQENRDSPLHF. The V gene is TRBV4-2, the J gene TRBJ1-6; tentatively, D is TRBD1 (6 bases). Trimming pared 0 bases from V and 8 bases from J, leaving 8 bases between. Germline V CDR1 and CDR2: LGHNA, YNFKEQ. The CDR3 length is 14 residues.

The chain couples TRBV5-6 to TRBJ1-2; D is possibly TRBD1 (5 bases). V was cut by 4 bases and J by 4 bases, with 20 bases left in between. The CDR3 contains 16 residues. Germline-derived CDR1 and CDR2 are SGHDT and YYEEEE. This CDR3 is CASSQYPGDAFYGYTF. As DNA, the CDR3 is TGTGCCAGCAGCCAATATCCGGGGGACGCTTTCTATGGCTACACCTTC.

V usage is TRBV15 and J usage is TRBJ1-2, with 8 positions matching TRBD1. The CDR3 length is 15 residues. Germline CDR1 reads LNHNV; CDR2 reads YYDKDF (reference sequence). The ends lost 0 bases at V and 6 bases at J; junction bases unmatched: 6. As DNA, the CDR3 is TGTGCCACCAGCAGAGATCTGGAGACAGGGGATGGCTACACCTTC. Translating gives CATSRDLETGDGYTF.

The chain combines TRBV7-7 with TRBJ2-2; 8 bases fit TRBD2. V trimming: 4 bases; J trimming: 7 bases; junction bases outside the gene matches: 2. The CDR3 is 13 amino acids. The germline V gene encodes CDR1 SSHAT and CDR2 FNYEAQ (reference sequence). The CDR3 DNA follows: TGTGCCAGCAGCTATAGCGGGAACGGGGAGCTGTTTTTT. This encodes CASSYSGNGELFF. Full variable domain (remainder filled in from reference TRBV7-7 and TRBJ2-2): GAGVSQSPRYKVTKRGQDVTLRCDPISSHATLYWYQQALGQGPEFLTYFNYEAQPDKSGLPSDRFSAERPEGSISTLTIQRTEQRDSAMYRCASSYSGNGELFFGEGSRLTVL.

The chain is built from TRBV28 and TRBJ1-2; TRBD1 might be the D (5 bases). Germline V gene data show CDR1 as MDHEN and CDR2 as SYDVKM. Deletions cut 5 bases from V and 3 bases from J, with 16 bases between. The CDR3 covers 15 residues. The CDR3 nucleotides read TGTGCCAGCAGTCCAATGACAGTTTTTGACTATGGCTACACCTTC. Residues: CASSPMTVFDYGYTF.

This clone was observed once. The chain is built from TRBV11-3 and TRBJ2-1, with 8 bases that match TRBD1. The V and J ends lost 5 bases and 8 bases, in that order; junction bases with no gene match: 14. The CDR3 is 16 residues long. Germline CDR1 reads SGHNT; CDR2 reads YENEEA. The CDR3 bases are TGTGCCAGCAGCCTTCGCTGGGGACAGGAGGGGGATGAGCAGTTCTTC. Residues: CASSLRWGQEGDEQFF.

The gene calls are TRBV7-9 and TRBJ1-2; possible D gene TRBD1, 6 bases. V lost 8 bases and J lost 1, with 14 bases in between. CDR1 is SEHNR and CDR2 is FQNEAQ in the germline V gene (reference sequence). The CDR3 has 14 residues. The CDR3 nucleotides are TGTGCCAGCTCACAGGGAGTATTTAACTATGGCTACACCTTC. Residues: CASSQGVFNYGYTF.

This sequence joins TRBV5-1 and TRBJ1-3; 7 positions agree with TRBD1. CDR3 length: 13 residues. Losses at the gene ends were 3 bases for V and 8 bases for J; bases not matched to a gene: 5. The germline V gene has CDR1 SGHRS and CDR2 YFSETQ. In nucleotides, the CDR3 is TGCGCCAGCAGCTATCAAACAGGGGACACCATATATTTT. It codes for CASSYQTGDTIYF.

This chain uses TRBV7-9 with TRBJ1-1, with a tentative D call TRBD1 (5 bases). The germline CDR1 and CDR2 sequences are SEHNR and FQNEAQ (reference sequence). This CDR3 has 15 residues. Trimming pared 6 bases from V and 3 bases from J, leaving 17 bases between. The CDR3 loop reads CASRLGVWGDTEAFF. CDR3 nucleotide sequence: TGTGCCAGCAGATTGGGGGTTTGGGGGGACACTGAAGCTTTCTTT.

J is TRBJ1-2 and V is TRBV5-1, with 9 positions matching TRBD1. Looked up from germline, CDR1 is SGHRS and CDR2 is YFSETQ. V gave up 5 bases and J gave up 0 bases; unmatched junction bases: 8. This CDR3 has 16 amino acids. CDR3 sequence (DNA): TGCGCCAGCAGGCAAGCTACAGGGGGCCCTAACTATGGCTACACCTTC. Its translation: CASRQATGGPNYGYTF.

The chain joins TRBV5-6 to TRBJ1-1; D not resolved. Trimming stripped 2 bases from V and 1 base from J, with 12 bases between. The CDR3 loop spans 15 amino acids. Germline CDR1 is SGHDT and CDR2 is YYEEEE. The CDR3 DNA follows: TGTGCCAGCAGCTTCGCTGGCGGGTCGAACACTGAAGCTTTCTTT. Amino acids: CASSFAGGSNTEAFF.

This chain joins TRBV7-8 and TRBJ1-5; 8 bases match TRBD1. The CDR3 runs to 14 residues. Germline CDR1 reads SGHVS; CDR2 reads FQNEAQ. With 3 bases clipped from V and 4 bases from J, the junction kept 2 bases outside the gene matches. Here the CDR3 reads CASSLGQANQPQHF. CDR3 bases: TGTGCCAGCAGCTTGGGACAGGCAAATCAGCCCCAGCATTTT. Full variable domain (outside the CDR3, taken from reference TRBV7-8 and TRBJ1-5): GAGVSQSPRYKVAKRGQDVALRCDPISGHVSLFWYQQALGQGPEFLTYFQNEAQLDKSGLPSDRFFAERPEGSVSTLKIQRTQQEDSAVYLCASSLGQANQPQHFGDGTRLSIL.

Of note for this clone: One end of the junction varies from germline; a read error may be responsible. The chain joins TRBV6-1 to TRBJ2-3; 10 nucleotides agree with TRBD2. The CDR3 totals 15 residues. The germline CDR1 and CDR2 sequences are MNHNS and SASEGT. For the CDR3, the DNA is TGTGCCAGCAGTCAAGCGGGGGGGCTCACAGATACGCAGTATTTT. Its protein is CASSQAGGLTDTQYF.

This chain connects TRBV19 to TRBJ2-7; TRBD2 aligns across 11 bases. With V trimmed by 10 bases and J by 2 bases, 7 bases remained unmatched. CDR1 LNHDA and CDR2 SQIVND come from the germline V gene (reference sequence). This CDR3 has 14 amino acids. The chain's CDR3 is CATRTSGLTYEQYF. DNA of the CDR3: TGTGCCACTCGGACTAGCGGGCTAACCTACGAGCAGTACTTC.

The rearrangement joins TRBV7-6 to TRBJ1-6; D unclear. This CDR3 has 17 residues. Germline CDR1 and CDR2: SGHVS and FNYEAQ. The V gene lost 4 bases and the J gene lost 2 bases, with 15 bases spanning the gap. The CDR3 is CASSSISTQTYNSPLHF. The CDR3 bases are TGTGCCAGCAGCTCCATCTCGACACAAACCTATAATTCACCCCTCCACTTT. The variable domain in full, completed from reference TRBV7-6 and TRBJ1-6, reads GAGVSQSPRYKVTKRGQDVALRCDPISGHVSLYWYRQALGQGPEFLTYFNYEAQQDKSGLPNDRFSAERPEGSISTLTIQRTEQRDSAMYRCASSSISTQTYNSPLHFGNGTRLTVT.

This clone was seen only a few times. The rearrangement joins TRBV7-2 to TRBJ2-5; the match to TRBD1 covers 10 bases. In germline, CDR1 is SGHTA, CDR2 FQGNSA. J gave up 3 bases and V 4 bases, and 5 bases lay outside the gene matches. The CDR3 spans 15 residues. The CDR3 here is CASSSIGTGEETQYF. For the CDR3, the DNA is TGTGCCAGCAGCTCAATAGGGACAGGGGAAGAGACCCAGTACTTC.

This clone appeared once. V gene TRBV27 combines with J gene TRBJ1-2, with D uncertain. The CDR3 length is 13 residues. The V gene's germline CDR1 is MNHEY and CDR2 SMNVEV (reference sequence). V was cut by 0 bases and J by 6 bases, with 8 bases left in between. The CDR3 spells CASSLSGGDGYTF. For the CDR3, the DNA is TGTGCCAGCAGTTTATCGGGCGGGGATGGCTACACCTTC.

V gene TRBV5-6 combines with J gene TRBJ1-6, with 7 bases that match TRBD1. This CDR3 is 15 amino acids long. Germline CDR1 is SGHDT and CDR2 is YYEEEE. Trimming at V came to 1 base and at J to 9 bases, leaving 7 bases not matched to a gene. The CDR3 spells CASSLTDRAVSPLHF. The CDR3 bases are TGTGCCAGCAGCTTGACTGACAGGGCCGTTTCACCCCTCCACTTT.

In this sample, this clone turned up a few times. This chain uses TRBV9 with TRBJ2-5; possibly TRBD2 for D (5 bases). This CDR3 is built from 15 residues. The V gene's germline CDR1 is SGDLS and CDR2 YYNGEE. Between the trimmed V and J ends, which lost 4 bases and 10 bases, there was a span of 23 bases. The CDR3 bases are TGTGCCAGCAGCCCATCTCCTCCGTCGGGGTCGAGCCAGTACTTC. Residues: CASSPSPPSGSSQYF.

The chain is built from TRBV18 and TRBJ2-5, with D unclear. The CDR3 consists of 18 residues. CDR1 and CDR2 from the germline V gene are KGHSH and LQKENI. The germline V and J ends were trimmed by 3 bases and 11 bases, with 31 bases remaining between them. The CDR3 bases are TGTGCCAGCTCACCCGGCGGCAGTTACTCCTACGACGGTTTCGGGCAGTACTTC. As protein: CASSPGGSYSYDGFGQYF. The full variable domain, in which reference TRBV18 and TRBJ2-5 provide the parts outside the CDR3, is NAGVMQNPRHLVRRRGQEARLRCSPMKGHSHVYWYRQLPEEGLKFMVYLQKENIIDESGMPKERFSAEFPKEGPSILRIQQVVRGDSAAYFCASSPGGSYSYDGFGQYFGPGTRLLVL.

The CDR3 here is CASFPGQSNEKLFF. The DNA for the CDR3 is TGTGCCAGCTTCCCGGGACAAAGTAATGAAAAACTGTTTTTT. The V call is TRBV2, the J call TRBJ1-4; TRBD1 might be the D (6 bases). Trimming left V 8 bases short and J 4 bases short, with 14 bases between. The V gene's germline CDR1 is SNHLY and CDR2 FYNNEI. The CDR3 length is 14 residues. Looking up the rest from reference TRBV2 and TRBJ1-4 gives the full variable domain: EPEVTQTPSHQVTQMGQEVILRCVPISNHLYFYWYRQILGQKVEFLVSFYNNEISEKSEIFDDQFSVERPDGSNFTLKIRSTKLEDSAMYFCASFPGQSNEKLFFGSGTQLSVL.

The V call is TRBV5-6, the J call TRBJ1-2; D not resolved. CDR1 is SGHDT and CDR2 is YYEEEE in the germline V gene. The CDR3 is 12 amino acids. V shed 0 bases and J shed 8 bases, with 8 bases lying between them. As DNA, the CDR3 is TGTGCCAGCAGCTTGGGGTCGGTCGGCTACACCTTC. As protein: CASSLGSVGYTF.

This CDR3 reads CASSLMTGPQETQYF. The DNA of the CDR3 is TGTGCCAGCAGTTTAATGACAGGCCCCCAAGAGACCCAGTACTTC. This chain links TRBV6-5 with TRBJ2-5, with D possibly matching TRBD1 (6 bases). The CDR3 sequence is 15 residues long. Germline values: CDR1 MNHEY, CDR2 SVGAGI. The V and J ends lost 4 bases and 1 base respectively, with 13 bases between them.

The CDR3 nucleotides read TGTGCCAGCAGCCGGCGGGATTACACTGAAGCTTTCTTT. This sequence encodes CASSRRDYTEAFF. The chain employs TRBV6-5 and TRBJ1-1; D call uncertain. Per the germline V gene, CDR1 is MNHEY and CDR2 is SVGAGI. The germline V and J ends were trimmed by 6 bases and 3 bases, with 11 bases remaining between them. CDR3 length equals 13 residues.

A word on this clone: Other DNA sequences in this sample translate to the same CDR3. The V call is TRBV9, the J call TRBJ2-5; no definite D call. CDR1 SGDLS and CDR2 YYNGEE come from the germline V gene. CDR3 length: 14 residues. V lost 0 bases and J 4 bases, leaving 10 bases between the germline ends. The CDR3 sequence: CASSVGAGGETQYF. In nucleotides, the CDR3 is TGTGCCAGCAGCGTAGGTGCAGGTGGAGAGACCCAGTACTTC.

The chain couples TRBV5-5 to TRBJ1-5; D is perhaps TRBD1 (5 bases). Germline V gene sequence: CDR1 SGHKS, CDR2 YYEKEE (reference sequence). This CDR3 is built from 16 residues. V lost 1 base and J lost 0, with 11 bases in between. In DNA, the CDR3 is TGTGCCAGCAGCTTGTCTACAGGTTATAGCAATCAGCCCCAGCATTTT. As protein: CASSLSTGYSNQPQHF.

The V and J genes are TRBV5-1 and TRBJ2-7, with TRBD1 matching over 7 bases. The CDR3 totals 16 residues. V gave up 4 bases and J gave up 5 bases; unmatched junction bases: 15. Germline V lookup: CDR1 SGHRS, CDR2 YFSETQ. The CDR3 sequence is CASSPPKTGEYNEQYF. The CDR3, as DNA: TGCGCCAGCAGCCCCCCCAAAACAGGGGAGTACAACGAGCAGTACTTC.